One and the same sample provided the 4 T cell receptor beta chains below, sequenced in a study of early T cells in non-severe SARS-CoV-2 infection. TCRdb re-derived calls from the 5' RACE reads in MiXCR, one entry per CDR3 protein. The repertoire holds around 40,000 distinct CDR3 sequences, about 11% seen once, with 9.7% in the top ten. Sequenced input: whole blood. The receptors here all came from an adult who was a healthcare worker with PCR-confirmed SARS-CoV-2 infection or an uninfected control (not recorded which).

This clonotype was seen repeatedly, ten times or more. The V call is TRBV27, the J call TRBJ2-3; possible D gene TRBD2, 5 bases. Germline V gene data show CDR1 as MNHEY and CDR2 as SMNVEV (reference sequence). CDR3 length: 13 residues. The ends were cut back, 5 bases at V and 6 bases at J, with 12 bases in the middle. CDR3 region: CASSADQRDTQYF. The CDR3 region has the DNA TGTGCCAGCAGTGCGGACCAGCGGGATACGCAGTATTTT.

The sample holds many counts of this clonotype. The rearrangement links TRBV6-4 to TRBJ1-1; a possible D gene is TRBD1 (5 bases). V lost 4 bases and J 6 bases, leaving 18 bases between the germline ends. This CDR3 spans 15 amino acids. In germline, CDR1 is MRHNA, CDR2 SNTAGT. The CDR3 DNA follows: TGTGCCAGCAGTGCCGACATAGCGGGGCGGGCTGAAGCTTTCTTT. Translating it yields CASSADIAGRAEAFF.

This clonotype was seen repeatedly, ten times or more. This rearrangement joins TRBV7-8 to TRBJ2-1; tentative D call: TRBD2 (5 bases). V gave up 5 bases and J gave up 5 bases, with 16 bases separating them. CDR1 is SGHVS, CDR2 FQNEAQ, per germline. This CDR3 comprises 15 residues. The DNA of the CDR3 is TGTGCCAGCAGCCCGGGGTCTGGTTTGCACAATGAGCAGTTCTTC. This codes for CASSPGSGLHNEQFF.

Ten or more counts support this clonotype. V is TRBV5-6 and J is TRBJ1-1; 7 nucleotides align to TRBD1. The germline V gene has CDR1 SGHDT and CDR2 YYEEEE. The J segment lost 6 bases and the V segment lost 2 bases, leaving 7 bases of the junction unmatched. CDR3 length: 14 residues. CDR3 nucleotide sequence: TGTGCCAGCAGCTTCAGTCCGACAGGGTCTGAAGCTTTCTTT. Encoded protein: CASSFSPTGSEAFF.